The 5 T cell receptor beta chains presented below share a single source sample, sequenced in a study of control samples from healthy donors and cancer patients. TCRdb's copy holds only in-frame clones and misses some; the assay was immunoSEQ multiplex PCR. In the table there are approximately 83,000 clones, more than 85% of which are singletons. The sequencing sample was made of blood. These receptors all come from a woman aged 30 to 39 in good health.

The rearrangement uses TRBV5-1 and TRBJ2-7, with 8 bases aligning to TRBD1. The V gene's germline CDR1 is SGHRS and CDR2 YFSETQ. This CDR3 is 14 amino acids long. Trimming cost V 5 bases and J 6 bases; bases outside gene matches: 10. This CDR3 is CASSTGQGLREQYF. The CDR3, as DNA: TGCGCCAGCAGTACTGGACAGGGTTTGCGCGAGCAGTACTTC.

J is TRBJ1-2 and V is TRBV9; TRBD1 matches at 10 bases. V gave up 4 bases and J gave up 4 bases; unmatched junction bases: 7. CDR1 is SGDLS, CDR2 YYNGEE, per germline. The CDR3 spans 15 residues. In DNA form, the CDR3 reads TGTGCCAGCAGCCCGAGGGGGACAGGGGTCTATGGCTACACCTTC. Translating gives CASSPRGTGVYGYTF.

The chain couples TRBV10-1 to TRBJ1-1; TRBD1 might be the D (6 bases). V shed 2 bases and J shed 6 bases, with 10 bases lying between them. Germline CDR1 is WNHNN and CDR2 is SYGVQD (reference sequence). The length of the CDR3 is 13 residues. CDR3 DNA: TGCGCCAGCAGTGAGAGGGGGAGCGCTGAAGCTTTCTTT. Translation gives CASSERGSAEAFF.

The chain combines TRBV10-3 with TRBJ2-5; weak D call: TRBD1 (6 bases). Trimming shortened V by 10 bases and J by 1 base, and 13 bases separated the two germline ends. The CDR3 is 13 residues long. The V gene's germline CDR1 is ENHRY and CDR2 SYGVKD. The CDR3 DNA reads as TGTGCCACCAGACAGGCCCTCCAAGAGACCCAGTACTTC. Protein product: CATRQALQETQYF.

The chain combines TRBV2 with TRBJ2-2; D is tentatively TRBD1 or TRBD2 (5 bases each). CDR3 size: 17 residues. With 5 bases removed from V and 0 bases from J, the gap between germline ends came to 16 bases. Germline V CDR1 and CDR2: SNHLY, FYNNEI. The CDR3 nucleotides are TGTGCCAGCAGTTTTCGGGGACCCCGCGCGAACACCGGGGAGCTGTTTTTT. The encoded protein is CASSFRGPRANTGELFF.